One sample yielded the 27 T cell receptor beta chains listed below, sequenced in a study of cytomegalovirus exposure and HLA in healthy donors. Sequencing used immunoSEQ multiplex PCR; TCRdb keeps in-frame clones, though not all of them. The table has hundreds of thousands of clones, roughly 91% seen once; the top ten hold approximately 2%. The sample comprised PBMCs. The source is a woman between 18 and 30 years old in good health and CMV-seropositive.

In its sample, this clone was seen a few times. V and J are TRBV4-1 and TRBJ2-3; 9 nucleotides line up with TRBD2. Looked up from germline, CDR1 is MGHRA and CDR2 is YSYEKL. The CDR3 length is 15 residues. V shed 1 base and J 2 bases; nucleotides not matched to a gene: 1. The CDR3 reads CASSQGTSDTDTQYF. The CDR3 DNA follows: TGCGCCAGCAGCCAAGGGACTAGCGACACAGATACGCAGTATTTT.

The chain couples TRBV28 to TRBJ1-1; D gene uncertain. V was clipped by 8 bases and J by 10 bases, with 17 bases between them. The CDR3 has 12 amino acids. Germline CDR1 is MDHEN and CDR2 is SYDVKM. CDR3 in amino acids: CASLSWEPGAFF. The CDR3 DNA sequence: TGTGCCAGCCTCTCTTGGGAGCCAGGAGCTTTCTTT.

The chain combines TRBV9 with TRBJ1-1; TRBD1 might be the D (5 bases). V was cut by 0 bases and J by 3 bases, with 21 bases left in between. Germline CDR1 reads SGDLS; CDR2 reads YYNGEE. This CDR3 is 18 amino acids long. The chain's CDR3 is CASSVVGQGLKDDTEAFF. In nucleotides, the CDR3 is TGTGCCAGCAGCGTAGTAGGGCAGGGATTGAAGGATGACACTGAAGCTTTCTTT.

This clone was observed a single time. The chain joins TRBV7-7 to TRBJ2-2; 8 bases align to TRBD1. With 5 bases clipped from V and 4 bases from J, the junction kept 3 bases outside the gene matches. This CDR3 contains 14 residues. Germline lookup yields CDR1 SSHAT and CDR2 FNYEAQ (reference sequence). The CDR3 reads CASSADRGTGELFF. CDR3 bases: TGTGCCAGCAGCGCCGACAGGGGCACCGGGGAGCTGTTTTTT. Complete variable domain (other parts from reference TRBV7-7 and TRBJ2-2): GAGVSQSPRYKVTKRGQDVTLRCDPISSHATLYWYQQALGQGPEFLTYFNYEAQPDKSGLPSDRFSAERPEGSISTLTIQRTEQRDSAMYRCASSADRGTGELFFGEGSRLTVL.

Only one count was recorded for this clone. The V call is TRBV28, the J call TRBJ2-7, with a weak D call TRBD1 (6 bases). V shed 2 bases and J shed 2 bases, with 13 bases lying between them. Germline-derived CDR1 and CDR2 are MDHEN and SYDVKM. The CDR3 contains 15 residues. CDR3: CASSLGWTVTYEQYF. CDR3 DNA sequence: TGTGCCAGCAGTTTAGGTTGGACAGTTACCTACGAGCAGTACTTC. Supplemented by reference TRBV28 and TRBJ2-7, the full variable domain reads DVKVTQSSRYLVKRTGEKVFLECVQDMDHENMFWYRQDPGLGLRLIYFSYDVKMKEKGDIPEGYSVSREKKERFSLILESASTNQTSMYLCASSLGWTVTYEQYFGPGTRLTVT.

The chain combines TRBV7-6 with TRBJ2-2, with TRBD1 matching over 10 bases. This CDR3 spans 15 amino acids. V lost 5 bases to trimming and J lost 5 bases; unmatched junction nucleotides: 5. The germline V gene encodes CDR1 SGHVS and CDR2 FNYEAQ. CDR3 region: CASSTGQGRTGELFF. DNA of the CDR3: TGTGCCAGCAGCACGGGACAGGGGAGGACCGGGGAGCTGTTTTTT.

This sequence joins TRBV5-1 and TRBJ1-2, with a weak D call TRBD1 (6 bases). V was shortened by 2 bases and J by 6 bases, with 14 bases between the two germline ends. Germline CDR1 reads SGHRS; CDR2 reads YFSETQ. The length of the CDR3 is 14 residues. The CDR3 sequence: CASSFYTGTNGYTF. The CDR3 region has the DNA TGCGCCAGCAGCTTTTATACAGGGACGAATGGCTACACCTTC.

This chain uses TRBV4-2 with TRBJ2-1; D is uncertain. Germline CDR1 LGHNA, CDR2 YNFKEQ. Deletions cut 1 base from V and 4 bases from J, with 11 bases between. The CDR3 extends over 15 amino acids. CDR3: CASSQGVASYNEQFF. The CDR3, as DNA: TGTGCCAGCAGCCAAGGGGTGGCTAGTTACAATGAGCAGTTCTTC.

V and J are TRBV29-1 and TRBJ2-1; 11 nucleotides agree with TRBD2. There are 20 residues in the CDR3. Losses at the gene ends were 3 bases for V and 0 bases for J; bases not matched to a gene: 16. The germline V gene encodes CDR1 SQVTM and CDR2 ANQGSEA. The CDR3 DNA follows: TGCAGCGTTGATTCCCCCCTTACTAGCGGGAGCTACCGCTCCTACAATGAGCAGTTCTTC. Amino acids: CSVDSPLTSGSYRSYNEQFF.

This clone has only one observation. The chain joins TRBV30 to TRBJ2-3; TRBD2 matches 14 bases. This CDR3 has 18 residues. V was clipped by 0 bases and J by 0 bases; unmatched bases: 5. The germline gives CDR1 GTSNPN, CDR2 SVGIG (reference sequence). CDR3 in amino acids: CAWSVGLAGVHSTDTQYF. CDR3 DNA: TGTGCCTGGAGTGTGGGACTAGCGGGAGTCCACAGCACAGATACGCAGTATTTT. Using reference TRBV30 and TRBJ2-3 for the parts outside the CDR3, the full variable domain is SQTIHQWPATLVQPVGSPLSLECTVEGTSNPNLYWYRQAAGRGLQLLFYSVGIGQISSEVPQNLSASRPQDRQFILSSKKLLLSDSGFYLCAWSVGLAGVHSTDTQYFGPGTRLTVL.

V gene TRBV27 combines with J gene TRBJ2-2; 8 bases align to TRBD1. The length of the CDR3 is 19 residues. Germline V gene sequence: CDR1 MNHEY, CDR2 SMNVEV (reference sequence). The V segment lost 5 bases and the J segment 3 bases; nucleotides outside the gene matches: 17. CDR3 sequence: CASSPPPLTGDSYTGELFF. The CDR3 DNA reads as TGTGCCAGCAGTCCCCCACCCCTGACAGGGGACTCTTACACCGGGGAGCTGTTTTTT.

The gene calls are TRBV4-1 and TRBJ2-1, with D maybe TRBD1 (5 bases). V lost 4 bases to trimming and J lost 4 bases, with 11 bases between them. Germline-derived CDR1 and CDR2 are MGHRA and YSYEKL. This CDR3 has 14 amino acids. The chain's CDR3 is CASSRTSAYNEQFF. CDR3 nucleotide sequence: TGCGCCAGCAGCCGGACATCCGCATACAATGAGCAGTTCTTC.

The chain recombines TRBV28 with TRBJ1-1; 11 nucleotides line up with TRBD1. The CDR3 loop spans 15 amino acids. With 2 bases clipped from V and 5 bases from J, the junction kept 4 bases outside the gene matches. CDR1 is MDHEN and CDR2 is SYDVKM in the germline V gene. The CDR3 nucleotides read TGTGCCAGCAGTTTAGGACAGGGGGCGCTTACTGAAGCTTTCTTT. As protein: CASSLGQGALTEAFF. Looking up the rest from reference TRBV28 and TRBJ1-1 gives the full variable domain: DVKVTQSSRYLVKRTGEKVFLECVQDMDHENMFWYRQDPGLGLRLIYFSYDVKMKEKGDIPEGYSVSREKKERFSLILESASTNQTSMYLCASSLGQGALTEAFFGQGTRLTVV.

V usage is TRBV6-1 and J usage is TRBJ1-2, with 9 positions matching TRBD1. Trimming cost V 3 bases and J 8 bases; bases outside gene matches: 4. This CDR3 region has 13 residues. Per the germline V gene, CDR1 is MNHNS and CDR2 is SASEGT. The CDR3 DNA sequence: TGTGCCAGCAGTGAGCAACAGGGGGCCGGCTACACCTTC. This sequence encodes CASSEQQGAGYTF.

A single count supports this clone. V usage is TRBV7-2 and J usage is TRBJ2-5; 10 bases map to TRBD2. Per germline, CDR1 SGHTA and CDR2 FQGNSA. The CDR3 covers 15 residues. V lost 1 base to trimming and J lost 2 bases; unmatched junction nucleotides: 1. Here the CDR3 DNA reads TGTGCCAGCAGCTTAGGGACTAGCGGTCAAGAGACCCAGTACTTC. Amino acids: CASSLGTSGQETQYF.

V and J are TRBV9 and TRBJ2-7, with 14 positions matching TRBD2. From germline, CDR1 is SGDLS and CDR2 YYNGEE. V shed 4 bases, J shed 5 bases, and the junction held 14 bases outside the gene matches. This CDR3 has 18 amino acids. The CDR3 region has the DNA TGTGCCAGCAGCCCCAGGACTAGCGGGAGGCCGTTTGACGACGAGCAGTACTTC. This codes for CASSPRTSGRPFDDEQYF.

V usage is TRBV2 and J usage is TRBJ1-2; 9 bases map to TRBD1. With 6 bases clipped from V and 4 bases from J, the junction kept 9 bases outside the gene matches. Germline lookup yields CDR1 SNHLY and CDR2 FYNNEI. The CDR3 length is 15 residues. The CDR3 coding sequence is TGTGCCAGCAGCTCGGGACAGGGAGGAAGCTATGGCTACACCTTC. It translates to CASSSGQGGSYGYTF.

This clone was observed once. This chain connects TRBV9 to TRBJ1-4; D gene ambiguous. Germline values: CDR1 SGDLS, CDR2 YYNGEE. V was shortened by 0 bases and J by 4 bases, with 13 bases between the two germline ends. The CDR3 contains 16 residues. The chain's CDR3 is CASSVEGGYGNEKLFF. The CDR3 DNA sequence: TGTGCCAGCAGCGTAGAAGGAGGGTACGGTAATGAAAAACTGTTTTTT.

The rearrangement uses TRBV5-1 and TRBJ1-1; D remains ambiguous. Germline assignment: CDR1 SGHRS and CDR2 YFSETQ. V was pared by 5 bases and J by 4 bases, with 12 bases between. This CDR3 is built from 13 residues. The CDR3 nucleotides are TGCGCCAGCAGAAGGACTGATTCCACTGAAGCTTTCTTT. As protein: CASRRTDSTEAFF. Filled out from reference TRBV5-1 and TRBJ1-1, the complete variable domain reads KAGVTQTPRYLIKTRGQQVTLSCSPISGHRSVSWYQQTPGQGLQFLFEYFSETQRNKGNFPGRFSGRQFSNSRSEMNVSTLELGDSALYLCASRRTDSTEAFFGQGTRLTVV.

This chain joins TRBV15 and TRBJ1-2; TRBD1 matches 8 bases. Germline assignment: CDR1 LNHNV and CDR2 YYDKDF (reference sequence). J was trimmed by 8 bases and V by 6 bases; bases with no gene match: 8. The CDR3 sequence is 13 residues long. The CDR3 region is CATSKTGVTGYTF. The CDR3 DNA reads TGTGCCACCAGTAAGACAGGGGTGACGGGCTACACCTTC. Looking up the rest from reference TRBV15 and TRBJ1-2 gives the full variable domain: DAMVIQNPRYQVTQFGKPVTLSCSQTLNHNVMYWYQQKSSQAPKLLFHYYDKDFNNEADTPDNFQSRRPNTSFCFLDIRSPGLGDTAMYLCATSKTGVTGYTFGSGTRLTVV.

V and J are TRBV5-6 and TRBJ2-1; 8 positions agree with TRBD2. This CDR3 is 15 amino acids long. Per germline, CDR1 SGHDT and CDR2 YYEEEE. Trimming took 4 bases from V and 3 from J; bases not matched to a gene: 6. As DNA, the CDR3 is TGTGCCAGCAGCGCGGGACTAGATTTCTACAATGAGCAGTTCTTC. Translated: CASSAGLDFYNEQFF.

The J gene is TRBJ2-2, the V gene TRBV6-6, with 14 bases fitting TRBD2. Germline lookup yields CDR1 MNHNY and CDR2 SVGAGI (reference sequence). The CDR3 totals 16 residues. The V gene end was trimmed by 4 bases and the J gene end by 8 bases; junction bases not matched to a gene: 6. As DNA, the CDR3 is TGTGCCAGCAGTTGGGGACTAGCGGGAGAGGTAGGGGAGCTGTTTTTT. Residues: CASSWGLAGEVGELFF.

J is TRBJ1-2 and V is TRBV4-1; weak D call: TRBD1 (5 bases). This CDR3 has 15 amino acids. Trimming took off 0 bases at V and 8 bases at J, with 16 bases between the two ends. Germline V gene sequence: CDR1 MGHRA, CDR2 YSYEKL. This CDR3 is CASSQDLGAYVGYTF. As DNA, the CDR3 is TGCGCCAGCAGCCAAGATTTAGGGGCTTATGTAGGCTACACCTTC.

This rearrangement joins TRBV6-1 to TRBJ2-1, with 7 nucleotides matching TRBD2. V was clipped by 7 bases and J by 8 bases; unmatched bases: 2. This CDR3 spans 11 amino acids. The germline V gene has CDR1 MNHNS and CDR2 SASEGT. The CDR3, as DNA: TGTGCCAGCATCGCGGGAGATGAGCAGTTCTTC. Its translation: CASIAGDEQFF.

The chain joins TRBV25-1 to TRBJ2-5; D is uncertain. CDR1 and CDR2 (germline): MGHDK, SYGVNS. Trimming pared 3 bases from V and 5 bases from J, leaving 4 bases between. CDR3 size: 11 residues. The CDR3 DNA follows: TGTGCCAGCAGTGACAGGGAGACCCAGTACTTC. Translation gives CASSDRETQYF. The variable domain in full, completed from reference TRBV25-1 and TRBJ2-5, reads EADIYQTPRYLVIGTGKKITLECSQTMGHDKMYWYQQDPGMELHLIHYSYGVNSTEKGDLSSESTVSRIRTEHFPLTLESARPSHTSQYLCASSDRETQYFGPGTRLLVL.

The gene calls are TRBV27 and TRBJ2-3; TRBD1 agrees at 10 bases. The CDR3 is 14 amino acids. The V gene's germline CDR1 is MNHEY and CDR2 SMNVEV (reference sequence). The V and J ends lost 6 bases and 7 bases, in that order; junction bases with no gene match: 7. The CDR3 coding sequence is TGTGCCAGCAGGGACAGGGGGAGAGTAAATACGCAGTATTTT. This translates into CASRDRGRVNTQYF.

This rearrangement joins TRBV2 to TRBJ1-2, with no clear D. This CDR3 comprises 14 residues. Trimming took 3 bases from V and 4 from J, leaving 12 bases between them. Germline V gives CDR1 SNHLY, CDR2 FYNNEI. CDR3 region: CASSEPGNLYGYTF. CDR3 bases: TGTGCCAGCAGTGAGCCAGGCAATCTCTATGGCTACACCTTC.